This T cell receptor (beta chain) was identified during a study of blood T cell repertoires in COVID-19. Symptom resolution, clearance, or two negative PCRs marked the recovered donors of Cohort 3. Trimming removed 0 bases from V and 3 bases from J, with 13 bases in between. There are 16 residues in the CDR3. Germline assignment: CDR1 SGDLS and CDR2 YYNGEE. Sequencing used immunoSEQ multiplex PCR; TCRdb keeps in-frame clones, though not all of them. This sample has approximately 170,000 clones, with 88% found just once. The specimen sequenced was PBMCs or T cells enriched from blood (not recorded which). The receptor was isolated from a woman aged 18-29 years who had recovered from COVID-19. The rearrangement joins TRBV9 to TRBJ1-5; unclear D gene. The CDR3 coding sequence is TGTGCCAGCAGCGTAGTAGGAGGGAGGGCCAATCAGCCCCAGCATTTT. This translates into CASSVVGGRANQPQHF.